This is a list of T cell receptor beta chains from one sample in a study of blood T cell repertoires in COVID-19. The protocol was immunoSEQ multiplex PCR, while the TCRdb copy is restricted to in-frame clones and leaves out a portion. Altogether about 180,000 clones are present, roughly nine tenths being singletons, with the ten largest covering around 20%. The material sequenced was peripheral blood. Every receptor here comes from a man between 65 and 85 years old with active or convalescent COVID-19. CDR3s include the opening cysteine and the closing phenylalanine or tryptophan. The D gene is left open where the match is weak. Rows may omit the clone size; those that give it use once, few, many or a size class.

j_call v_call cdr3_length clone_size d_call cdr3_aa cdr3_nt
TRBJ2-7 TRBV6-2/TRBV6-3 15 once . CASSFLIPGLDEQYF TGTGCCAGCAGTTTCCTCATACCGGGACTGGATGAGCAGTACTTC
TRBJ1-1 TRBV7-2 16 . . CASSLAQGGAATEAFF TGTGCCAGCAGCTTAGCGCAAGGTGGGGCTGCCACTGAAGCTTTCTTT
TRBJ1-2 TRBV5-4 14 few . CASSLVGRDSGYTF TGTGCCAGCAGCTTGGTTGGCAGGGATTCCGGCTACACCTTC
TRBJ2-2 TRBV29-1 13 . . CSVPRSNTGELFF TGCAGCGTACCGAGAAGTAATACCGGGGAGCTGTTTTTT
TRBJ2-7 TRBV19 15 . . CASSINRLGSYEQYF TGTGCCAGTAGTATCAACAGGTTGGGCTCCTACGAGCAGTACTTC
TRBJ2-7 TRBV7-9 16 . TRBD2 CASSHSLAGESYEQYF TGTGCCAGCAGTCATTCACTAGCGGGAGAAAGTTACGAGCAGTACTTC
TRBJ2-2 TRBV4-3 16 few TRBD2 CASRRAGGPHTGELFF TGCGCCAGCAGGCGAGCGGGGGGGCCCCACACCGGGGAGCTGTTTTTT
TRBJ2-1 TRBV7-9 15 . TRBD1 CASSLDRGTYNEQFF TGTGCCAGCAGCTTGGACAGGGGTACCTACAATGAGCAGTTCTTC
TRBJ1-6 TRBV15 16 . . CATSTQRSSYNSPLHF TGTGCCACCAGCACCCAGAGGAGCTCCTATAATTCACCCCTCCACTTT
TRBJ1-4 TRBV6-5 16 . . CASSYSSTGWYEKLFF TGTGCCAGCAGTTACTCATCGACGGGGTGGTATGAAAAACTGTTTTTT
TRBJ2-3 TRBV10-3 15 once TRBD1 CAISLQGADTDTQYF TGTGCCATCAGTTTACAGGGGGCCGACACAGATACGCAGTATTTT
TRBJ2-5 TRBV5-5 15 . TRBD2 CASTPGGSWSETQYF TGTGCCAGCACCCCCGGGGGGTCTTGGTCCGAGACCCAGTACTTC
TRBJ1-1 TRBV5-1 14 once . CASSLDRGNTEAFF TGCGCCAGCAGCCTAGATCGGGGGAACACTGAAGCTTTCTTT
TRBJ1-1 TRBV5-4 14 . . CASTFGQGNTEAFF TGTGCCAGCACTTTCGGGCAGGGGAACACTGAAGCTTTCTTT
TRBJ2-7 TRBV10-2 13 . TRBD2 CASLPSGTYEQYF TGCGCCAGCTTACCTAGCGGTACCTACGAGCAGTACTTC
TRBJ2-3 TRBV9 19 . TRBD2 CASSVAVAGTPFRTDTQYF TGTGCCAGCAGCGTCGCGGTAGCGGGGACCCCATTCCGCACAGATACGCAGTATTTT
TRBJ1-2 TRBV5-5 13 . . CASSLRTADGYTF TGTGCCAGCAGCTTGAGGACAGCCGATGGCTACACCTTC
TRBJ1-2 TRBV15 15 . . CATSRDRQPKGGYTF TGTGCCACCAGCAGAGATCGACAGCCGAAGGGTGGCTACACCTTC
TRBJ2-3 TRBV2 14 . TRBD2 CASSHGTSLDTQYF TGTGCCAGCAGCCATGGGACTAGTTTAGATACGCAGTATTTT
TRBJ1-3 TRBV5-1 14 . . CASRQQGSGNTIYF TGCGCCAGCAGGCAACAGGGTTCTGGAAACACCATATATTTT
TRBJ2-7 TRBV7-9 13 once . CASSLQGWYEQYF TGTGCCAGCAGCTTACAGGGTTGGTACGAGCAGTACTTC
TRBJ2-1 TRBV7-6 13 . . CASSLGRNNEQFF TGTGCCAGCAGCTTAGGCAGAAACAATGAGCAGTTCTTC
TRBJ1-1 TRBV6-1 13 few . CASSTPGNTEAFF TGTGCCAGCAGTACCCCAGGGAACACTGAAGCTTTCTTT
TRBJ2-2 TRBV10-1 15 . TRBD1 CASSLRQGNTGELFF TGCGCCAGCAGTCTCAGACAGGGCAACACCGGGGAGCTGTTTTTT
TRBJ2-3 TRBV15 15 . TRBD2 CATRTSGLLRDTQYF TGTGCCACCCGGACTAGCGGGCTTCTACGGGATACGCAGTATTTT
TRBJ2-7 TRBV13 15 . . CASSSRVSSSYEQYF TGTGCCAGCAGTAGCAGGGTTTCCTCCTCCTACGAGCAGTACTTC
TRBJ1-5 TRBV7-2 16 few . CASSPRGGVGNQPQHF TGTGCCAGCAGCCCCCGTGGAGGGGTTGGCAATCAGCCCCAGCATTTT
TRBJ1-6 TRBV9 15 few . CASSVDGTTNSPLHF TGTGCCAGCAGCGTAGATGGGACAACGAATTCACCCCTCCACTTT
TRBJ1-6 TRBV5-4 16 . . CASSVGAGAVNSPLHF TGTGCCAGCAGCGTGGGGGCGGGGGCGGTAAATTCACCCCTCCACTTT